This T cell receptor (beta chain) was documented in a study of blood T cell repertoires in COVID-19. The overall study: Sites across the United States, Italy and Spain contributed samples from acute and convalescent COVID-19. T cells, B-cell-depleted T cells, or PBMCs supplied cDNA or gDNA.

The CDR3 length is 15 residues. V was pared by 2 bases and J by 3 bases, with 13 bases between. Per germline, CDR1 ENHRY and CDR2 SYGVKD. Original processing notes: Cell counts per sample came from amplifying reference gene primers. Clones were sequenced by immunoSEQ multiplex PCR, and TCRdb holds only the in-frame ones, with some missing. V, J and clone size derive from that table, while D and trimming were established from the DNA sequence. Of roughly 500,000 clones in the sample, approximately 89% were seen once. Patients in Seattle were enrolled during active infection, then followed longitudinally.

The chain couples TRBV10-3 to TRBJ2-5; D possibly corresponds to TRBD2 (5 bases). The sample taken for sequencing was peripheral blood. This TCR came from a man younger than 30 with COVID-19, enrolled during active disease. The chain's CDR3 is CAISETRPGKETQYF. CDR3 coding DNA: TGTGCCATCAGTGAGACTCGACCCGGGAAAGAGACCCAGTACTTC.